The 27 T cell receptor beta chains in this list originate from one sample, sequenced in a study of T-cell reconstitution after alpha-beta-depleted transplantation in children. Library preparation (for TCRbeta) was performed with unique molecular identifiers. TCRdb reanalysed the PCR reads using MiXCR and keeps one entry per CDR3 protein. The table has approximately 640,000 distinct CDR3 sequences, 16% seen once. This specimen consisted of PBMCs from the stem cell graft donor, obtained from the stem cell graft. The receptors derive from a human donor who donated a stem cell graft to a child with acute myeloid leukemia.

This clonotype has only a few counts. CDR3 nucleotide sequence: TGCAGTGCTTCCGGGACTAGCGGGGGGGCGTTAGTAGAGACCCAGTACTTC. Its translation: CSASGTSGGALVETQYF. The chain is built from TRBV20-1 and TRBJ2-5, with 16 bases identical to TRBD2. The trim removed 5 bases at V and 4 bases at J, leaving 10 bases unmatched. Germline loops: CDR1 DFQATT, CDR2 SNEGSKA (reference sequence). CDR3 length: 17 residues.

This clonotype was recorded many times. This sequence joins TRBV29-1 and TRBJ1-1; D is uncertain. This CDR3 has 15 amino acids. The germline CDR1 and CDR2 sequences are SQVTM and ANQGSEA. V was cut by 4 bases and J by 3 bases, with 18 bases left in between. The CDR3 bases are TGCAGCGTTGTGGGAGTAGAGGGTAGGGACACTGAAGCTTTCTTT. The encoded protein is CSVVGVEGRDTEAFF. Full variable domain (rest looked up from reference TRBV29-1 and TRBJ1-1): SAVISQKPSRDICQRGTSLTIQCQVDSQVTMMFWYRQQPGQSLTLIATANQGSEATYESGFVIDKFPISRPNLTFSTLTVSNMSPEDSSIYLCSVVGVEGRDTEAFFGQGTRLTVV.

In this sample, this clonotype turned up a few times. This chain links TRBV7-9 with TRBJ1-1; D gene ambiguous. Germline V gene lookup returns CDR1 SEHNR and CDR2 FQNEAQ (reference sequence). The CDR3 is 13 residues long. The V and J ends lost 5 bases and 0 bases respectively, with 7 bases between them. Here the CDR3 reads CASSPAVNTEAFF. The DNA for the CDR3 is TGTGCCAGCAGCCCGGCGGTGAACACTGAAGCTTTCTTT. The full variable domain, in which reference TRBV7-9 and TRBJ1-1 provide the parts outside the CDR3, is DTGVSQNPRHKITKRGQNVTFRCDPISEHNRLYWYRQTLGQGPEFLTYFQNEAQLEKSRLLSDRFSAERPKGSFSTLEIQRTEQGDSAMYLCASSPAVNTEAFFGQGTRLTVV.

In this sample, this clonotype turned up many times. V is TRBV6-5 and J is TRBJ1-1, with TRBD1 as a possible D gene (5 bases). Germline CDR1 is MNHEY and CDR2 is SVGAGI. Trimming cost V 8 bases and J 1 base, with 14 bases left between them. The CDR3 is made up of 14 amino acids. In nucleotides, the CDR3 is TGTGCCAGCCGATCCGGGACGGCGAACACTGAAGCTTTCTTT. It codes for CASRSGTANTEAFF.

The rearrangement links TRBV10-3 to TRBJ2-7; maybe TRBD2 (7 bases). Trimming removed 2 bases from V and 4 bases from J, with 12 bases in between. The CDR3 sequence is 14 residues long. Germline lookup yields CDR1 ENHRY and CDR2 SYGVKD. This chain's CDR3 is CAISEGGGLYEQYF. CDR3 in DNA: TGTGCCATCAGTGAGGGGGGGGGCCTATACGAGCAGTACTTC.

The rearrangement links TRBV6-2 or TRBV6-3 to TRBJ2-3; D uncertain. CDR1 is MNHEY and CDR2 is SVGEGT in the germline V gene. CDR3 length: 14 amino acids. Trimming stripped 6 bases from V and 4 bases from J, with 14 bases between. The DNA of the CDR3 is TGTGCCAGCAGCTTCTCAGGTTCCCCAGATACGCAGTATTTT. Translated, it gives CASSFSGSPDTQYF.

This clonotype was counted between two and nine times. This CDR3 reads CASSLNSASSGNTIYF. In DNA, the CDR3 is TGTGCCAGCAGCCTTAACTCTGCCTCCTCTGGAAACACCATATATTTT. The chain employs TRBV7-3 and TRBJ1-3, with D hard to call. Trimming removed 5 bases at V and 0 bases at J, with 14 bases between. The V gene's germline CDR1 is SGHTA and CDR2 FQGTGA. The CDR3 loop spans 16 amino acids.

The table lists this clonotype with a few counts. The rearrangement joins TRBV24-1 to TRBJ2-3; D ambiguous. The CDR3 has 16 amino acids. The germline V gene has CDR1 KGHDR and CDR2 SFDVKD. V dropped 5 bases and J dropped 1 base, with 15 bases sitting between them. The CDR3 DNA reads TGTGCCACCAGTGGTCGGACCACTGTGGGCACAGATACGCAGTATTTT. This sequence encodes CATSGRTTVGTDTQYF.

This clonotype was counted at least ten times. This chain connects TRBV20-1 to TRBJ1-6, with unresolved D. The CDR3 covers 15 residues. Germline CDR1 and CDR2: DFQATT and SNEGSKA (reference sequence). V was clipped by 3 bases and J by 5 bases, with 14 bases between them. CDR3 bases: TGCAGTGCTAGCTGGGCGGGGAGAAATAATTCACCCCTCCACTTT. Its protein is CSASWAGRNNSPLHF.

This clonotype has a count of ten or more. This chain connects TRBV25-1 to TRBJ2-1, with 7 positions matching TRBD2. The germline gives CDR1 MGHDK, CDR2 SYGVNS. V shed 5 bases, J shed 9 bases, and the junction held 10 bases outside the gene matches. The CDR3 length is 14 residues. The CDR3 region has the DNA TGTGCCAGCAGTAGGGAGGGGAGAGGTAGTGAGCAGTTCTTC. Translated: CASSREGRGSEQFF.

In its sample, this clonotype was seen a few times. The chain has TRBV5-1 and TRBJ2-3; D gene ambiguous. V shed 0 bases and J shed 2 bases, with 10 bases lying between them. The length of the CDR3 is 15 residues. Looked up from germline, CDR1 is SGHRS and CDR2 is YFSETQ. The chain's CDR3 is CASSLEPSTTDTQYF. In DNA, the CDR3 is TGCGCCAGCAGCTTGGAACCCAGTACCACAGATACGCAGTATTTT.

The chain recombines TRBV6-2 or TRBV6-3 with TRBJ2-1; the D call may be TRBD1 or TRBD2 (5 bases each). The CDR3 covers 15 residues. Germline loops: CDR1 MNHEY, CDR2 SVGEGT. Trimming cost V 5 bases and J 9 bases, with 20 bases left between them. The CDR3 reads CASSNAGTARSEQFF. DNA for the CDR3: TGTGCCAGCAGTAACGCCGGGACGGCTAGATCTGAGCAGTTCTTC.

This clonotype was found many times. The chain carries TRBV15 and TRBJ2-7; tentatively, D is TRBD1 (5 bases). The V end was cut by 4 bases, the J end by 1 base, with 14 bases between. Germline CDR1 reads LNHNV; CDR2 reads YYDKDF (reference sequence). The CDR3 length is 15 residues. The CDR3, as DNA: TGTGCCACCAGCACCTCACCGGACATTTCCTACGAGCAGTACTTC. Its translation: CATSTSPDISYEQYF.

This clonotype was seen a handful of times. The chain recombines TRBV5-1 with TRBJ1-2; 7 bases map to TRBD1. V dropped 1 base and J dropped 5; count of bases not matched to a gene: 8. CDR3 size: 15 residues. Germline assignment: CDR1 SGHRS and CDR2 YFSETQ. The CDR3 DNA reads TGCGCCAGCAGCTTGCTTGGACAGGTGACATATGGCTACACCTTC. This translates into CASSLLGQVTYGYTF.

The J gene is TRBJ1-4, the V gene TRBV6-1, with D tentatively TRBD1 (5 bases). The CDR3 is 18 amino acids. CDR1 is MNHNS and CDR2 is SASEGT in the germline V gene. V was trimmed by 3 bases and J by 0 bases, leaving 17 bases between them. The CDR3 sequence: CASSEGGPGAATNEKLFF. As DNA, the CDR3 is TGTGCCAGCAGTGAGGGGGGACCAGGTGCCGCAACTAATGAAAAACTGTTTTTT.

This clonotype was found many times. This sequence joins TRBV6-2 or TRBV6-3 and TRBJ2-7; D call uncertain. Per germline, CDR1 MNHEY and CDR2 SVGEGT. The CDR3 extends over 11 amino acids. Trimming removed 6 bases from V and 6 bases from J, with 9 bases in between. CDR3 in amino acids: CASSSSVEQYF. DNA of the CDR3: TGTGCCAGCAGCAGTTCTGTCGAGCAGTACTTC.

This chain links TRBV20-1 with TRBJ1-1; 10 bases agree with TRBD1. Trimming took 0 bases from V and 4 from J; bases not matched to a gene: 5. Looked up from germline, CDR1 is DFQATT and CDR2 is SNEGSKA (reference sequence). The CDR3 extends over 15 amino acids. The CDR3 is CSARDDRGRGTEAFF. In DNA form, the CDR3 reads TGCAGTGCTAGAGACGACAGGGGGCGGGGCACTGAAGCTTTCTTT.

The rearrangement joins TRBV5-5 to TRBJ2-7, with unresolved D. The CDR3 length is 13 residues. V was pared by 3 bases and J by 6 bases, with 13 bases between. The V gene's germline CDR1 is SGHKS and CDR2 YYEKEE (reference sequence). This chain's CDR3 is CASSSTIDGEQYV. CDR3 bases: TGTGCCAGCAGCTCAACAATTGACGGCGAGCAGTACGTC.

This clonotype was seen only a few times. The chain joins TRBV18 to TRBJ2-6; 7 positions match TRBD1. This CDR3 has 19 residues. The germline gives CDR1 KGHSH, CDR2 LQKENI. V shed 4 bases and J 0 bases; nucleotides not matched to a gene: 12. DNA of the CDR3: TGTGCCAGCTCACGTCAACAGGGGTTGGTGATCTCTGGGGCCAACGTCCTGACTTTC. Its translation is CASSRQQGLVISGANVLTF.

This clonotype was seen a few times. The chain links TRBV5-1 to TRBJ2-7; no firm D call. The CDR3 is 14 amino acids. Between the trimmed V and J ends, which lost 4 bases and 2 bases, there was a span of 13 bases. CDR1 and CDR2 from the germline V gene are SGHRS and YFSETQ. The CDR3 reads CASSPAGATYEQYV. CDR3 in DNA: TGCGCCAGCAGCCCCGCCGGAGCTACCTACGAGCAGTACGTC.

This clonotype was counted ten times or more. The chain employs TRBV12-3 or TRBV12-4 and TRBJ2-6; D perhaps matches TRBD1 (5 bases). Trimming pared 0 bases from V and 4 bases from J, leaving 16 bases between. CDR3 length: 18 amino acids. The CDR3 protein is CASSLAAGMIKGANVLTF. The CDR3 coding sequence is TGTGCCAGCAGTTTAGCGGCAGGGATGATAAAAGGGGCCAACGTCCTGACTTTC.

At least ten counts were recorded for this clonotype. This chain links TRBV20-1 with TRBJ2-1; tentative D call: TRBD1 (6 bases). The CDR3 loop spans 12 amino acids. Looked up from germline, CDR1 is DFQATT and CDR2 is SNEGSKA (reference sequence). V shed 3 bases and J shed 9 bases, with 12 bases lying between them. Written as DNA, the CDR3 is TGCAGTGCTAGTTTAGGGGGAAGTGAGCAGTTCTTC. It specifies CSASLGGSEQFF.

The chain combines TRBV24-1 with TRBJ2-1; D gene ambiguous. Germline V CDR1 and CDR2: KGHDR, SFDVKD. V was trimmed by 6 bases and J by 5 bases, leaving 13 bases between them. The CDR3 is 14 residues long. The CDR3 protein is CATSHGVGHNEQFF. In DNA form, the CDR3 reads TGTGCCACCAGTCACGGAGTAGGCCACAATGAGCAGTTCTTC.

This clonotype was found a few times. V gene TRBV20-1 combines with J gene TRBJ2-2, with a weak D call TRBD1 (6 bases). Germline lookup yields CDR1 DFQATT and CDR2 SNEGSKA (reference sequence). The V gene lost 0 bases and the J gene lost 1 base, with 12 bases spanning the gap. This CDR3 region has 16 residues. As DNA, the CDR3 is TGCAGTGCTAGAGAACCCGGGACAAAGAACACCGGGGAGCTGTTTTTT. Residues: CSAREPGTKNTGELFF.

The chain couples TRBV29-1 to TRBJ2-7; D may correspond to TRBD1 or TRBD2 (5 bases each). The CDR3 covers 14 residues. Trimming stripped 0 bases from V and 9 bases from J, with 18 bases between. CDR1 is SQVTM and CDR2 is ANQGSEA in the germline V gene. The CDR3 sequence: CSVEEPGRRTGQYF. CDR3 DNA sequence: TGCAGCGTTGAAGAGCCGGGACGGCGGACCGGGCAGTACTTC.

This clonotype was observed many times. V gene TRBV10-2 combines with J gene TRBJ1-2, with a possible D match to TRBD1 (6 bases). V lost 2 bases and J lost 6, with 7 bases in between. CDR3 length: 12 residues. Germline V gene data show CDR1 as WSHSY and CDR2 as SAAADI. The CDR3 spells CASSETGNGYTF. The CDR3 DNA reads TGCGCCAGCAGTGAGACAGGGAATGGCTACACCTTC.

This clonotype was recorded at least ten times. The CDR3 sequence is CASNGQANEQFF. DNA for the CDR3: TGCGCCAGCAATGGACAGGCCAATGAGCAGTTCTTC. The chain is built from TRBV10-2 and TRBJ2-1, with 7 bases fitting TRBD1. CDR1 and CDR2 from the germline V gene are WSHSY and SAAADI. V lost 7 bases, J lost 6 bases, and 3 bases stayed unmatched. The CDR3 runs to 12 residues.